What follows describes a single TCR beta chain. The target antigen is unknown. The CDR3 is made up of 14 amino acids. In germline, CDR1 is DFQATT, CDR2 SNEGSKA (reference sequence). The data were taken from a study of monozygotic twins with inflammatory bowel disease. Donors each gave approximately 2.5 ml of blood. No DNA is given; TCRdb re-called the 5' RACE reads and lists each CDR3 protein once. The sample holds a few hundred thousand distinct CDR3 sequences. Findings of the study overall: Lower TCRbeta diversity (inverse Simpson) was seen in IBD patients than in healthy co-twins.

This TCR derives from a human donor with ulcerative colitis or Crohn's disease, or a healthy co-twin of an affected twin (not recorded which). The sequenced material came from blood. The chain uses TRBV20-1 and TRBJ1-4; TCRdb proposes TRBD1, but this gene call is untestable without DNA. CDR3 region: CSARGTGRNEKLFF.